At least ten counts were recorded for the clone carrying this T cell receptor beta chain. The data are from a study of T cells in Graves' hyperthyroidism and ophthalmopathy. Study context: Peripheral blood was obtained at initial diagnosis, preceding any treatment.

The source material, RNA transcripts, was used to amplify TCR beta CDR3 regions. In the first-round RT-PCR of the TCR CDR3, the HTBI primer set was used. Via MiXCR, TCRdb re-called the multiplex PCR reads, giving one row per CDR3 protein. The sample carries some 700,000 distinct CDR3 sequences, roughly 17% recorded once. CDR3 length: 16 residues. Germline loops: CDR1 SGHRS, CDR2 YFSETQ. Trimming at V came to 2 bases and at J to 5 bases, leaving 8 bases not matched to a gene. Hyperthyroidism in the patients, aged 18 to 65, was newly diagnosed and under 2 months in duration. The study left out patients who had uncontrolled infection, other autoimmune disease, pregnancy or lactation.

Specimen: blood. This TCR came from a middle-aged man with Graves' hyperthyroidism. The chain joins TRBV5-1 to TRBJ2-1; 9 nucleotides line up with TRBD2. The CDR3 reads CASSLLASGINNEQFF. CDR3 sequence (DNA): TGCGCCAGCAGCTTACTGGCTAGCGGGATTAACAATGAGCAGTTCTTC. The variable domain in full, with the rest retrieved from reference TRBV5-1 and TRBJ2-1, is KAGVTQTPRYLIKTRGQQVTLSCSPISGHRSVSWYQQTPGQGLQFLFEYFSETQRNKGNFPGRFSGRQFSNSRSEMNVSTLELGDSALYLCASSLLASGINNEQFFGPGTRLTVL.